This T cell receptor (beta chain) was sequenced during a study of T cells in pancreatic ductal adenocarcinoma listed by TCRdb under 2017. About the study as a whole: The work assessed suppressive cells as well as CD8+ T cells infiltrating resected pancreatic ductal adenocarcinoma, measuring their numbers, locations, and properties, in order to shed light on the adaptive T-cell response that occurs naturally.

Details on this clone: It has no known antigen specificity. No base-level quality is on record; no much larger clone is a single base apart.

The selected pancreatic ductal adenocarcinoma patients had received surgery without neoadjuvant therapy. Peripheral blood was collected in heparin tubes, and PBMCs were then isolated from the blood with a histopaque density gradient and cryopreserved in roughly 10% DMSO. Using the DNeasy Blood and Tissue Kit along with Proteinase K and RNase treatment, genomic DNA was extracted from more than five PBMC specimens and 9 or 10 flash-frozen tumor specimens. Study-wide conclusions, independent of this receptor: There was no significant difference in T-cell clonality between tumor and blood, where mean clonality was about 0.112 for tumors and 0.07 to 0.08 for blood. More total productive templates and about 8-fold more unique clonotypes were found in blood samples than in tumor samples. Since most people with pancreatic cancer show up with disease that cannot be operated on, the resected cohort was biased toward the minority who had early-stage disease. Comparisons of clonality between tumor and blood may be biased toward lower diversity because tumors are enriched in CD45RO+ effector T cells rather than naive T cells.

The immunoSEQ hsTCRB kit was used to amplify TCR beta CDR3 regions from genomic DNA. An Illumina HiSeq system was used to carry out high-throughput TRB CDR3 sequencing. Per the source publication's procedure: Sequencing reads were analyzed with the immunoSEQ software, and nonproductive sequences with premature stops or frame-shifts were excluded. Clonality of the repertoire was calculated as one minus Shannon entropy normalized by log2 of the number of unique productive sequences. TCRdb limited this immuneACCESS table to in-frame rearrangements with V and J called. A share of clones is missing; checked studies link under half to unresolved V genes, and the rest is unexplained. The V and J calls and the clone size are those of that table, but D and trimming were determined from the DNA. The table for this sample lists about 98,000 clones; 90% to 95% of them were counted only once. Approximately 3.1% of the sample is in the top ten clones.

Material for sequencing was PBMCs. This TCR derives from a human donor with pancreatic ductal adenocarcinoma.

The DNA is as follows: TGTGCCATCCTAACATATGGGCGAGAGACCCAGTACTTC. This encodes CAILTYGRETQYF. The rearranged segments are TRBV6-1 and TRBJ2-5, with the D gene not clear enough to name. The CDR3 numbers 13 residues from cysteine through phenylalanine. The read is trimmed to its CDR3 DNA, 39 bases read in frame from base 1. The germline V gene supplies CDR1 MNHNS and CDR2 SASEGT. Trimming removed 10 bases from V and 4 bases from J, leaving 16 bases between the germline ends.